A selection of T cell receptor beta chains follows, all from one sample in a study of shared clonotypes between healthy human individuals. The method was immunoSEQ multiplex PCR; TCRdb's version includes in-frame clones alone and lacks a portion of them. The sample has approximately 2.1 million clones; more than 80% are singletons. Sample: naive CD4+ T cells from PBMCs. The receptors were gathered from a man younger than 35 in good health. Some clones in this sample may be carry-over from other donors' samples. The CDR3 runs from the conserved cysteine through the conserved F or W. The D gene is left open where the match is weak. Rows may omit the clone size; those that give it use once, few, many or a size class.

abundance,j_gene,d_gene,v_gene,CDR3nt,CDR3aa
NA,TRBJ1-4,TRBD1,TRBV9,TGTGCCAGCAGCGAGGGACAGGCGGGAAAACTGTTTTTT,CASSEGQAGKLFF
NA,TRBJ2-7,NA,TRBV5-3,TGTGCCAGAAGCTTGGGTTGGGGGGACCCAGGGTACGAGCAGTACTTC,CARSLGWGDPGYEQYF
once,TRBJ1-5,NA,TRBV6-5,TGTGCCAGCACCCCACTTGGGGGTAGCAATCAGCCCCAGCATTTT,CASTPLGGSNQPQHF
NA,TRBJ1-4,NA,TRBV7-9,TGTGCCAGCAGCTTAGCCCTGGCAGAGAAAGAAAAACTGTTTTTT,CASSLALAEKEKLFF
NA,TRBJ1-2,NA,TRBV11-2,TGTGCCAGCAGCTTAGAAAGGGCGACATATGGCTACACCTTC,CASSLERATYGYTF
NA,TRBJ2-2,NA,TRBV7-6,TGTGCCAGCAGCCCCGGGACCTCCGGGGAGCTGTTTTTT,CASSPGTSGELFF
NA,TRBJ2-1,NA,TRBV4-3,TGCGCCAGCAGCCAAGACCATCCGGGGGCATTCTCCTACAATGAGCAGTTCTTC,CASSQDHPGAFSYNEQFF
NA,TRBJ1-1,NA,TRBV29-1,TGCAGCGTTGAGGGTTTAAGAGTGAGGAACACTGAAGCTTTCTTT,CSVEGLRVRNTEAFF
NA,TRBJ2-5,TRBD2,TRBV12-5,TGTGCTAGTGGTTTAGGGCTGGGAGGGACGGAGACCCAGTACTTC,CASGLGLGGTETQYF
NA,TRBJ2-7,NA,TRBV4-3,TGCGCCAGCAGCCTACGACGGGGCCCCTACGAGCAGTACTTC,CASSLRRGPYEQYF
NA,TRBJ2-3,NA,TRBV6-5,TGTGCCAGCAGTTTCGACAGGTTCCGCACAGATACGCAGTATTTT,CASSFDRFRTDTQYF
NA,TRBJ2-1,TRBD2,TRBV4-3,TGCGCCAGCAGCCAAGAACCAGCGGGAGCCTACAATGAGCAGTTCTTC,CASSQEPAGAYNEQFF
NA,TRBJ2-7,NA,TRBV21-1,TGTGCCAGCAGCAAGGTCATGGCGGGAGGGATATACGAGCAGTACTTC,CASSKVMAGGIYEQYF
NA,TRBJ1-1,NA,TRBV20-1,TGCAGTGCTAATGGGAACACTGAAGCTTTCTTT,CSANGNTEAFF
once,TRBJ2-5,TRBD2,TRBV5-1,TGCGCCAGCAGCCATCCTAGCGGGAGGGCCGGGGAGACCCAGTACTTC,CASSHPSGRAGETQYF
NA,TRBJ1-2,TRBD1,TRBV28,TGTGCCAGCCATTACCCCGCAGGGGGCGCGGGATATGGCTACACCTTC,CASHYPAGGAGYGYTF